Listed below are T cell receptor beta chains from one sample, sequenced in a study of T-cell memory formation after mild COVID-19. In TCRdb, the 5' RACE reads were re-called with MiXCR into one record per CDR3 protein. Counted here are over 500,000 distinct CDR3 sequences, roughly 17% occurring once; the ten biggest clones make up 8.1%. Material: PBMCs or a T cell subset sorted from them (not recorded which). The receptors here all came from an adult woman who had mild COVID-19 (a few samples of this study predate the infection). Cell type and time point are not known. Both conserved end residues are part of each CDR3. D genes are given only for firm matches. A clone size is listed for some rows: how often the clone was seen (once, few, many), or a class if it is expanded.

clone_size: .
v_call: TRBV5-6
d_call: .
j_call: TRBJ2-7
cdr3_nt: TGTGCCAGCAGCGCTCGAAGGAGAGGCACCTACGAGCAGTACTTC
cdr3_aa: CASSARRRGTYEQYF

clone_size: once
v_call: TRBV29-1
d_call: .
j_call: TRBJ1-1
cdr3_nt: TGCAGCGTTGACCAACAGGGTGTGACTGAAGCTTTCTTT
cdr3_aa: CSVDQQGVTEAFF

clone_size: .
v_call: TRBV12-3/TRBV12-4
d_call: TRBD1
j_call: TRBJ2-3
cdr3_nt: TGTGCCAGCAGTTCGGACCCCAGGGGGCTTACAGATACGCAGTATTTT
cdr3_aa: CASSSDPRGLTDTQYF

clone_size: .
v_call: TRBV9
d_call: .
j_call: TRBJ2-3
cdr3_nt: TGTGCCAGCAGCACAACTAGTCACACAGATACGCAGTATTTT
cdr3_aa: CASSTTSHTDTQYF

clone_size: few
v_call: TRBV5-1
d_call: .
j_call: TRBJ2-3
cdr3_nt: TGCGCCAGCAGCTTGACTTCGGATACGCAGTATTTT
cdr3_aa: CASSLTSDTQYF

clone_size: few
v_call: TRBV20-1
d_call: .
j_call: TRBJ2-1
cdr3_nt: TGCAGTGCCCGACTCGCCTTGAGGAATGAGCAGTTCTTC
cdr3_aa: CSARLALRNEQFF

clone_size: .
v_call: TRBV6-1
d_call: TRBD1
j_call: TRBJ2-7
cdr3_nt: TGTGCCAGCAGCGGACAGGGGGTGTCCTACGAGCAGTACTTC
cdr3_aa: CASSGQGVSYEQYF

clone_size: few
v_call: TRBV7-3
d_call: .
j_call: TRBJ1-6
cdr3_nt: TGTGCCAGCAGCCAGAGCGGGCAAGTTAACTCACCCCTCCACTTT
cdr3_aa: CASSQSGQVNSPLHF

clone_size: .
v_call: TRBV7-7
d_call: TRBD2
j_call: TRBJ2-5
cdr3_nt: TGTGCTAGCGGGGCGGGAGAGACCCAGTACTTC
cdr3_aa: CASGAGETQYF

clone_size: .
v_call: TRBV7-3
d_call: TRBD1
j_call: TRBJ2-7
cdr3_nt: TGTGCCAGCAGCTCAGGGGGTGACGAGCAGTACTTC
cdr3_aa: CASSSGGDEQYF

clone_size: many
v_call: TRBV5-1
d_call: .
j_call: TRBJ2-3
cdr3_nt: TGCGCCAGCAGCCTGGACCGTGTAGATACGCAGTATTTT
cdr3_aa: CASSLDRVDTQYF

clone_size: .
v_call: TRBV2
d_call: .
j_call: TRBJ2-6
cdr3_nt: TGTGCCAGCAGTGCGGGTTGGGCCAACGTCCTGACTTTC
cdr3_aa: CASSAGWANVLTF

clone_size: .
v_call: TRBV7-2
d_call: TRBD1
j_call: TRBJ1-6
cdr3_nt: TGTGCCAGCAGCACCCGGGACAGGGTGAATTCACCCCTCCACTTT
cdr3_aa: CASSTRDRVNSPLHF

clone_size: many
v_call: TRBV7-3
d_call: TRBD2
j_call: TRBJ2-3
cdr3_nt: TGTGCCAGCACCCTAGCGGGGGGGCCAGAAGATACGCAGTATTTT
cdr3_aa: CASTLAGGPEDTQYF

clone_size: .
v_call: TRBV27
d_call: .
j_call: TRBJ2-5
cdr3_nt: TGTGCCAGCAGTTTAGGATACAGGGCTGTCATGGGGACCCAGTACTTC
cdr3_aa: CASSLGYRAVMGTQYF

clone_size: .
v_call: TRBV20-1
d_call: .
j_call: TRBJ1-5
cdr3_nt: TGCAGTGCTAGCTTGACAGCCAGGCTTGAAGGGAAGCCCCAGCATTTT
cdr3_aa: CSASLTARLEGKPQHF

clone_size: .
v_call: TRBV30
d_call: TRBD2
j_call: TRBJ2-1
cdr3_nt: TGTGCCTGGTCCCTAGCGGGAAATGTATGGAATGAGCAGTTCTTC
cdr3_aa: CAWSLAGNVWNEQFF

clone_size: few
v_call: TRBV24-1
d_call: .
j_call: TRBJ2-2
cdr3_nt: TGTGCCACCAGTGATTTGCAAACACCCGGGGAGCTGTTTTTT
cdr3_aa: CATSDLQTPGELFF

clone_size: few
v_call: TRBV6-5
d_call: TRBD1
j_call: TRBJ1-1
cdr3_nt: TGTGCCTCCAGACAGGGGGCTTTAATTAACACTGAAGCTTTCTTT
cdr3_aa: CASRQGALINTEAFF

clone_size: few
v_call: TRBV5-1
d_call: .
j_call: TRBJ2-7
cdr3_nt: TGCGCCAGCAGCCTAAAGTTGTCGGGCGGATACGAGCAGTACTTC
cdr3_aa: CASSLKLSGGYEQYF

clone_size: .
v_call: TRBV20-1
d_call: TRBD2
j_call: TRBJ2-1
cdr3_nt: TGCAGTGCCGCCGGGACTAGCGGCTACAATGAGCAGTTCTTC
cdr3_aa: CSAAGTSGYNEQFF

clone_size: .
v_call: TRBV7-9
d_call: .
j_call: TRBJ2-1
cdr3_nt: TGTGCCAGCAGCTTAGCAGCTGAGCAGTTCTTC
cdr3_aa: CASSLAAEQFF

clone_size: .
v_call: TRBV19
d_call: TRBD1
j_call: TRBJ2-3
cdr3_nt: TGTGCCAGTAGTATGGCAGGGGGCATCGGCACAGATACGCAGTATTTT
cdr3_aa: CASSMAGGIGTDTQYF

clone_size: few
v_call: TRBV25-1
d_call: .
j_call: TRBJ1-4
cdr3_nt: TGTGCCAGCAGTGACGAGGGACCGTGGGTTAATGAAAAACTGTTTTTT
cdr3_aa: CASSDEGPWVNEKLFF

clone_size: .
v_call: TRBV7-6
d_call: TRBD1
j_call: TRBJ2-1
cdr3_nt: TGTGCCAGCAGCTGGGACAGGCCGATGGGAAATGAGCAGTTCTTC
cdr3_aa: CASSWDRPMGNEQFF

clone_size: .
v_call: TRBV3-1
d_call: .
j_call: TRBJ1-2
cdr3_nt: TGTGCCAGCAGCCAAATTCGGGGGCGCGGTAGTGGCTACACCTTC
cdr3_aa: CASSQIRGRGSGYTF

clone_size: few
v_call: TRBV3-1
d_call: .
j_call: TRBJ2-2
cdr3_nt: TGTGCCAGCAGCCAAGATCACACAGTGAACACCGGGGAGCTGTTTTTT
cdr3_aa: CASSQDHTVNTGELFF

clone_size: .
v_call: TRBV20-1
d_call: .
j_call: TRBJ1-4
cdr3_nt: TGCAGTGCTCGGCCGGGGAGTGAAAAACTGTTTTTT
cdr3_aa: CSARPGSEKLFF

clone_size: .
v_call: TRBV29-1
d_call: TRBD2
j_call: TRBJ2-7
cdr3_nt: TGCAGCGTTGAACATGGGATAGCGGGGGGCTCCTCCTACGAGCAGTACTTC
cdr3_aa: CSVEHGIAGGSSYEQYF

clone_size: .
v_call: TRBV15
d_call: TRBD1
j_call: TRBJ2-7
cdr3_nt: TGTGCCACCAGCAAGCTTCGGGACAGGGATCACGAGCAGTACTTC
cdr3_aa: CATSKLRDRDHEQYF

clone_size: .
v_call: TRBV20-1
d_call: .
j_call: TRBJ2-3
cdr3_nt: TGCAGTGCTAGAGATCCCTCCGAACGCACAGATACGCAGTATTTT
cdr3_aa: CSARDPSERTDTQYF

clone_size: few
v_call: TRBV20-1
d_call: .
j_call: TRBJ2-1
cdr3_nt: TGCAGTGCTACGGACCGCTCCCGGCCTTATCACAATGAGCAGTTCTTC
cdr3_aa: CSATDRSRPYHNEQFF

clone_size: .
v_call: TRBV28
d_call: .
j_call: TRBJ1-1
cdr3_nt: TGTGCCAGCACGTCGGGGGGTCGGACTGAAGCTTTCTTT
cdr3_aa: CASTSGGRTEAFF

clone_size: .
v_call: TRBV5-4
d_call: TRBD2
j_call: TRBJ2-2
cdr3_nt: TGTGCCAGCAGCTCACCCGTACCTAGCGGGAGAAGCACCGGGGAGCTGTTTTTT
cdr3_aa: CASSSPVPSGRSTGELFF

clone_size: many
v_call: TRBV7-2
d_call: .
j_call: TRBJ1-2
cdr3_nt: TGTGCCAGCAGCTTAGTCCAGGGAACATATGGCTACACCTTC
cdr3_aa: CASSLVQGTYGYTF

clone_size: .
v_call: TRBV27
d_call: TRBD1
j_call: TRBJ2-3
cdr3_nt: TGTGCCAGCAGTATTCTGACAGGGGTAGCAGATACGCAGTATTTT
cdr3_aa: CASSILTGVADTQYF

clone_size: .
v_call: TRBV9
d_call: .
j_call: TRBJ2-7
cdr3_nt: TGTGCCAGCAGCGCAGGGCGCTCAACCTACGAGCAGTACTTC
cdr3_aa: CASSAGRSTYEQYF

clone_size: few
v_call: TRBV5-1
d_call: TRBD1
j_call: TRBJ2-7
cdr3_nt: TGCGCCAGTTCGACAGGGGGTCCCTACGAGCAGTACTTC
cdr3_aa: CASSTGGPYEQYF

clone_size: .
v_call: TRBV7-2
d_call: TRBD2
j_call: TRBJ2-3
cdr3_nt: TGTGCCAGCAGCTTAGTCGGGGTTCGCGGGAGCCTCACAGATACGCAGTATTTT
cdr3_aa: CASSLVGVRGSLTDTQYF

clone_size: .
v_call: TRBV12-3/TRBV12-4
d_call: .
j_call: TRBJ1-1
cdr3_nt: TGTGCCAGCAGTTTTTCGTTGGTGAACACTGAAGCTTTCTTT
cdr3_aa: CASSFSLVNTEAFF

clone_size: .
v_call: TRBV6-5
d_call: .
j_call: TRBJ2-6
cdr3_nt: TGTGCCAGCAGTGAAAGGCTGGGACGTAGTTCCGTCCTGACTTTC
cdr3_aa: CASSERLGRSSVLTF

clone_size: many
v_call: TRBV7-9
d_call: TRBD2
j_call: TRBJ2-1
cdr3_nt: TGTGCCAGCAGCTTAGCGACTTGGCGGGAGGTCGATGAGCAGTTCTTC
cdr3_aa: CASSLATWREVDEQFF

clone_size: .
v_call: TRBV7-9
d_call: .
j_call: TRBJ2-2
cdr3_nt: TGTGCCAGCAGCCCCCCAGACAGGGAGCTGTTTTTT
cdr3_aa: CASSPPDRELFF

clone_size: .
v_call: TRBV9
d_call: .
j_call: TRBJ2-2
cdr3_nt: TGTGCCAGCAGCGTCCTAAAGGGGGCCGGGGAGCTGTTTTTT
cdr3_aa: CASSVLKGAGELFF

clone_size: few
v_call: TRBV6-2/TRBV6-3
d_call: TRBD1
j_call: TRBJ2-7
cdr3_nt: TGTGCCAGCAGTCCGGGACAGAATTTCTACGAGCAGTACTTC
cdr3_aa: CASSPGQNFYEQYF

clone_size: .
v_call: TRBV11-1
d_call: TRBD1
j_call: TRBJ2-7
cdr3_nt: TGTGCCAGCAGCGCGAGACAGGGTTACCAGCAGTACTTC
cdr3_aa: CASSARQGYQQYF

clone_size: few
v_call: TRBV7-2
d_call: .
j_call: TRBJ1-6
cdr3_nt: TGTGCCAGCAGCTTAGCACTCGTCGGGGGCTATAATTCACCCCTCCACTTT
cdr3_aa: CASSLALVGGYNSPLHF

clone_size: .
v_call: TRBV9
d_call: TRBD1
j_call: TRBJ2-2
cdr3_nt: TGTGCCAGCAGCGCAGACAGGGCCCAGGACGCCGGGGAGCTGTTTTTT
cdr3_aa: CASSADRAQDAGELFF

clone_size: .
v_call: TRBV7-9
d_call: TRBD2
j_call: TRBJ2-5
cdr3_nt: TGTGCCAGCAGCGGTGGGACTAGCGGGAGGAGGCAGGAGACCCAGTACTTC
cdr3_aa: CASSGGTSGRRQETQYF

clone_size: few
v_call: TRBV14
d_call: TRBD1
j_call: TRBJ2-3
cdr3_nt: TGTGCCAGCAGCCGGCTTTGGGACAGGCGTACAGATACGCAGTATTTT
cdr3_aa: CASSRLWDRRTDTQYF

clone_size: few
v_call: TRBV24-1
d_call: .
j_call: TRBJ2-7
cdr3_nt: TGTGCCACCAGTGACCCACGGGGCGAGCAGTACTTC
cdr3_aa: CATSDPRGEQYF

clone_size: few
v_call: TRBV12-3/TRBV12-4
d_call: .
j_call: TRBJ2-2
cdr3_nt: TGTGCCAGCAGTCCCCCTGTGGGTACGGGGCTGTTTTTT
cdr3_aa: CASSPPVGTGLFF

clone_size: .
v_call: TRBV6-5
d_call: .
j_call: TRBJ2-3
cdr3_nt: TGTGCCAGCAGTTACTCGAATTCAGATACGCAGTATTTT
cdr3_aa: CASSYSNSDTQYF

clone_size: few
v_call: TRBV6-5
d_call: TRBD1
j_call: TRBJ1-2
cdr3_nt: TGTGCCAGCAGTTCCCGGGACAGGGTTAACTATGGCTACACCTTC
cdr3_aa: CASSSRDRVNYGYTF

clone_size: .
v_call: TRBV29-1
d_call: TRBD1
j_call: TRBJ1-1
cdr3_nt: TGCAGCGTAGACTTACAGGGGGCTAGGACTGAAGCTTTCTTT
cdr3_aa: CSVDLQGARTEAFF

clone_size: .
v_call: TRBV5-6
d_call: .
j_call: TRBJ2-7
cdr3_nt: TGTGCCAGCAGCCTGGGACAGCGCCTCGGGGGATACTTC
cdr3_aa: CASSLGQRLGGYF

clone_size: few
v_call: TRBV7-7
d_call: TRBD1
j_call: TRBJ2-3
cdr3_nt: TGTGCTAGCAGCTTAGGGGGCTACGCAGATACGCAGTATTTT
cdr3_aa: CASSLGGYADTQYF

clone_size: .
v_call: TRBV7-9
d_call: TRBD1
j_call: TRBJ1-1
cdr3_nt: TGTGCCAGCAGCTTCGTCGGGTCAGGGGGTCGGGACACTGAAGCTTTCTTT
cdr3_aa: CASSFVGSGGRDTEAFF